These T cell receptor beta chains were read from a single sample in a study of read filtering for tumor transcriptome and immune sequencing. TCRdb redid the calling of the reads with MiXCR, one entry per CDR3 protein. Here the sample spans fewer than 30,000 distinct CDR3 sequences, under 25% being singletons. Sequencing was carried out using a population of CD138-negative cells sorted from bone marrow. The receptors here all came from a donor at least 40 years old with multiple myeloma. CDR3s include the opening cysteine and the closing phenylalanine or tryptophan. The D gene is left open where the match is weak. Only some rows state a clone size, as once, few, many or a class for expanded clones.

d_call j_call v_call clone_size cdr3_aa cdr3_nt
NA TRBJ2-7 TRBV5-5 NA CASSPDGAYYEQYF TGTGCCAGCAGCCCGGACGGTGCCTACTACGAGCAGTACTTC
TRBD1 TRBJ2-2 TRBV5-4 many CASSRGQLYGELFF TGTGCCAGCAGCCGGGGACAGCTGTACGGGGAGCTGTTTTTT
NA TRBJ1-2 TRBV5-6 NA CASSTGQFYGYTF TGTGCCAGCAGCACCGGACAGTTTTATGGCTACACCTTC
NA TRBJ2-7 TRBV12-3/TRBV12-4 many CASSSSPGAPRLF TGTGCCAGCAGCTCCTCCCCGGGGGCACCCCGTCTATTC
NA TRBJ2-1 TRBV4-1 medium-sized CASSLTQDETYNEQFF TGCGCCAGCAGCCTCACACAGGACGAAACCTACAATGAGCAGTTCTTC
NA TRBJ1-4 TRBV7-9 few CASSPETEKLFF TGTGCCAGCAGCCCCGAAACGGAAAAACTGTTTTTT
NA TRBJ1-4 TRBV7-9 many CASSQGGKLFF TGTGCCAGCAGCCAAGGCGGGAAACTGTTTTTT
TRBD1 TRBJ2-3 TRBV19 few CASSTRTGASTDTQYF TGTGCCAGTAGTACGCGGACAGGGGCCTCCACAGATACGCAGTATTTT
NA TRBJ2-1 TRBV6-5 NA CASSSRLAGTRGVQFF TGTGCCAGCAGCTCTAGACTTGCGGGGACGCGGGGAGTGCAGTTCTTC
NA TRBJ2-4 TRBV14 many CASSQEPGRPNIQYF TGTGCCAGCAGCCAAGAGCCAGGGAGACCAAACATCCAGTACTTC
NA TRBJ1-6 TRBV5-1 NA CACSLVGAIPGSPLHF TGCGCCTGCAGCTTGGTGGGGGCCATCCCCGGCTCACCCCTCCACTTT
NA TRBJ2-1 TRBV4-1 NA CASSQEEGSYNEQFF TGCGCCAGCAGCCAAGAGGAGGGGAGCTACAATGAGCAGTTCTTC
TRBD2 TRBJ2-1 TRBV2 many CASSLIGTSGGNEQFF TGTGCCAGCAGTCTCATAGGGACTAGCGGGGGCAATGAGCAGTTCTTC
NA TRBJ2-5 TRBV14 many CASSQERTVGTQYF TGTGCCAGCAGCCAAGAGAGGACAGTCGGGACCCAGTACTTC
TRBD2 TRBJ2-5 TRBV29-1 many CSVEGLAGEETQYF TGCAGCGTTGAGGGACTAGCGGGGGAAGAGACCCAGTACTTC
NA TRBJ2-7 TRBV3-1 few CASSQDFTESYEQYF TGTGCCAGCAGCCAGGATTTTACGGAGTCCTACGAGCAGTACTTC
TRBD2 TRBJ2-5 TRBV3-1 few CASSQRSGDIATQYF TGTGCCAGCAGCCAAAGAAGCGGGGATATTGCGACCCAGTACTTC
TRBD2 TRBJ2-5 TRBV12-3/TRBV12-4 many CASSYLGGETQYF TGTGCCAGCAGTTACCTGGGGGGGGAGACCCAGTACTTC
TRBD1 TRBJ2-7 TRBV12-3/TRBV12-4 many CASRRQGRGEQYF TGTGCCAGCAGGAGACAGGGTAGAGGCGAGCAGTACTTC
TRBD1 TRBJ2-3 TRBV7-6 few CASSQGTGGMTDTQYF TGTGCCAGCAGCCAGGGGACAGGGGGAATGACAGATACGCAGTATTTT
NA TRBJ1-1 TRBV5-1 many CASSLGIWGSQNTEAFF TGCGCCAGCAGCTTGGGAATATGGGGGAGTCAGAACACTGAAGCTTTCTTT
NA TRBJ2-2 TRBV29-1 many CSVDSRSGELFF TGCAGCGTTGATTCTCGATCCGGGGAGCTGTTTTTT
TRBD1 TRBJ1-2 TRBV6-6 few CASSSPFGDSYGYTF TGTGCCAGCAGTTCCCCTTTCGGGGACAGCTATGGCTACACCTTC
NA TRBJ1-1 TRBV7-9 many CASSPDGSNTEAFF TGTGCCAGCAGTCCCGACGGCTCGAACACTGAAGCTTTCTTT
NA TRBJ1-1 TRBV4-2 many CASSPTAGIFGEAFF TGTGCCAGCAGCCCCACAGCAGGGATCTTCGGTGAAGCTTTCTTT
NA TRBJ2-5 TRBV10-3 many CAISDGVQETQYF TGTGCCATCAGTGACGGGGTCCAAGAGACCCAGTACTTC
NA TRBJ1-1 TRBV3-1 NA CASSQEGQGRKAFF TGTGCCAGCAGCCAAGAAGGGCAGGGTAGGAAAGCTTTCTTT
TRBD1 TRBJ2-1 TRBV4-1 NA CTSSHGRGFNNEQFF TGCACCAGCAGCCATGGCAGGGGGTTTAACAATGAGCAGTTCTTC
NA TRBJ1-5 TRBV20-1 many CSGKEPQISNQPQHF TGCAGTGGGAAGGAGCCGCAGATTAGCAATCAGCCCCAGCATTTT
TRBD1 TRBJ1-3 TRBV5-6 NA CASSLNPWTGQKGNTIYF TGTGCCAGCAGCTTAAACCCCTGGACAGGGCAAAAAGGAAACACCATATATTTT
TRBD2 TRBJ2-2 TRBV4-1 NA CASSRGGSTGGLFF TGCGCCAGCAGCCGCGGGGGATCCACCGGGGGGCTGTTTTTT
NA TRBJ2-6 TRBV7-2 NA CASSGHTGSGAIVLTF TGTGCCAGCAGCGGTCATACAGGGTCTGGGGCCATCGTCCTGACTTTC
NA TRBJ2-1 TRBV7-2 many CASSLRSGSGKSNEQFF TGTGCCAGCAGCTTACGGTCCGGGTCGGGAAAGAGTAATGAGCAGTTCTTC
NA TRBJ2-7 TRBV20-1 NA CSAPGGWGLNSYEQYF TGCAGTGCCCCGGGCGGATGGGGGTTAAACTCCTACGAGCAGTACTTC
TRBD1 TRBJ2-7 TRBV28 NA CASNPPGDREGYF TGTGCCAGCAACCCTCCCGGGGACAGGGAAGGGTACTTC
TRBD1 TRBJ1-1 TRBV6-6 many CAGAPGQGSTEAFF TGTGCCGGCGCACCGGGACAGGGGAGCACTGAAGCTTTCTTT
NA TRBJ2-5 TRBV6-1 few CASTFVGPQSTQYF TGTGCCAGCACCTTTGTGGGGCCCCAAAGTACCCAGTACTTC
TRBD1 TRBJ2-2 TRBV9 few CASSPTGTGNTGELFF TGTGCCAGCAGCCCGACCGGGACAGGGAACACCGGGGAGCTGTTTTTT
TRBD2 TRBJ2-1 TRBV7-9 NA CASSFWGRDEQFF TGTGCCAGCAGCTTTTGGGGGAGGGATGAGCAGTTCTTC
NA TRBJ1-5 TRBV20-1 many CSARGGGSNQPQHF TGCAGTGCTAGAGGGGGGGGCAGCAATCAGCCCCAGCATTTT
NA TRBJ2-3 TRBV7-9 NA CASSPGIDTQYF TGTGCCAGCAGCCCGGGGATAGATACGCAGTATTTT